The rows below give T cell receptor beta chains drawn from one sample of a study of T cell repertoires in cytomegalovirus infection. These receptors have no known antigen. TCRdb used MiXCR to reprocess the reads, holding one entry per CDR3 protein. The sample holds around 34,000 distinct CDR3 sequences; roughly 54% are singletons and the top ten take around nine tenths. The starting material was CD8+ T cells from cultured PBMCs, obtained from culture after CMV antigen stimulation. The receptors originated from a human donor in good health (CMV status not recorded). Some clones in this sample may be carry-over from other donors' samples. Both conserved end residues are part of each CDR3. The order of the fields is D gene, V gene, clone size, J gene, CDR3 DNA, CDR3 protein. D genes are given only for firm matches. Only part of the rows carry a size: once, few, many, or a class if the clone is expanded.

d_gene: TRBD2; v_gene: TRBV7-8; abundance: NA; j_gene: TRBJ2-1; CDR3nt: TGTGCCAGCAGCTTTTTCCCTAGCGGGGGATCCTACAATGAGCAGTTCTTC; CDR3aa: CASSFFPSGGSYNEQFF
d_gene: NA; v_gene: TRBV20-1; abundance: NA; j_gene: TRBJ1-2; CDR3nt: TGCAGTGCTAGAGGGTTCGGACAGAACTATGGCTACACCTTC; CDR3aa: CSARGFGQNYGYTF
d_gene: TRBD1; v_gene: TRBV5-1; abundance: NA; j_gene: TRBJ2-7; CDR3nt: TGCGCCAGCAGCTTGGATGGGACAGGGTCGGACGAGCAGTACTTC; CDR3aa: CASSLDGTGSDEQYF
d_gene: NA; v_gene: TRBV5-1; abundance: NA; j_gene: TRBJ2-7; CDR3nt: TGCGCCAGCAGCGGGGAGTGGAGCGCCTACGAGCAGTACTTC; CDR3aa: CASSGEWSAYEQYF
d_gene: NA; v_gene: TRBV11-2; abundance: NA; j_gene: TRBJ2-7; CDR3nt: TGTGCCAGCAGCTTAGTCCAGGCTACCTACGAGCAGTACTTC; CDR3aa: CASSLVQATYEQYF
d_gene: NA; v_gene: TRBV27; abundance: NA; j_gene: TRBJ1-1; CDR3nt: TGTGCCAGCAGTTGGGGGCTTGACACTGAAGCTTTCTTT; CDR3aa: CASSWGLDTEAFF
d_gene: NA; v_gene: TRBV20-1; abundance: NA; j_gene: TRBJ2-3; CDR3nt: TGCAGTGCGGTCGACAGTTATACGCAGTATTTT; CDR3aa: CSAVDSYTQYF
d_gene: NA; v_gene: TRBV20-1; abundance: many; j_gene: TRBJ1-1; CDR3nt: TGCAGTGCTAGCTCGGGAGCACTGAACACTGAAGCTTTCTTT; CDR3aa: CSASSGALNTEAFF
d_gene: NA; v_gene: TRBV7-4; abundance: NA; j_gene: TRBJ1-1; CDR3nt: TGTGCCAGCAGCTACCGAACGGGGGGCACTGAAGCTTTCTTT; CDR3aa: CASSYRTGGTEAFF
d_gene: NA; v_gene: TRBV5-1; abundance: NA; j_gene: TRBJ1-1; CDR3nt: TGCGCCAGCAGCCCCAACATGGGGTATTCGGCGAACACTGAAGCTTTCTTT; CDR3aa: CASSPNMGYSANTEAFF
d_gene: TRBD2; v_gene: TRBV2; abundance: NA; j_gene: TRBJ2-2; CDR3nt: TGTGCCAGCAGTGAAAGGACTAGCGGGAGGGCCGGGGGCGGGGAGCTGTTTTTT; CDR3aa: CASSERTSGRAGGGELFF
d_gene: NA; v_gene: TRBV5-4; abundance: NA; j_gene: TRBJ1-2; CDR3nt: TGTGCCAGCAGCAGCGGGGGCTTAGCTAACTATGGCTACACCTTC; CDR3aa: CASSSGGLANYGYTF
d_gene: NA; v_gene: TRBV15; abundance: NA; j_gene: TRBJ1-1; CDR3nt: TGTGCCACCAGCAGACCCCCGGGGGCACGTTCTTTCTTT; CDR3aa: CATSRPPGARSFF
d_gene: TRBD1; v_gene: TRBV4-1; abundance: NA; j_gene: TRBJ2-7; CDR3nt: TGCGCCAGCAGCCAAGGGGACAGGGGAACCTACGAGCAGTACTTC; CDR3aa: CASSQGDRGTYEQYF
d_gene: TRBD1; v_gene: TRBV6-6; abundance: few; j_gene: TRBJ2-7; CDR3nt: TGTGCCAGCAGTTACGCCGCACAGGGGACCGAGCAGTACTTC; CDR3aa: CASSYAAQGTEQYF
d_gene: NA; v_gene: TRBV28; abundance: NA; j_gene: TRBJ1-1; CDR3nt: TGTGCCAGCAGTCTACGGGGGAGCATGAACACTGAAGCTTTCTTT; CDR3aa: CASSLRGSMNTEAFF
d_gene: NA; v_gene: TRBV10-1; abundance: NA; j_gene: TRBJ2-3; CDR3nt: TGCGCCAGCAGTGATGGCGGGACGCAGTATTTT; CDR3aa: CASSDGGTQYF
d_gene: NA; v_gene: TRBV7-6; abundance: NA; j_gene: TRBJ1-1; CDR3nt: TGTGCCAGCACCGTTCGACTAGGGCTCGTCACTGAAGCTTTCTTT; CDR3aa: CASTVRLGLVTEAFF
d_gene: TRBD1; v_gene: TRBV10-3; abundance: few; j_gene: TRBJ1-2; CDR3nt: TGTGCCATCAGTGAGTCGGAAGGGGGCAACTATGGCTACACCTTC; CDR3aa: CAISESEGGNYGYTF
d_gene: TRBD2; v_gene: TRBV7-8; abundance: NA; j_gene: TRBJ2-7; CDR3nt: TGTGCCAGCAGCCTCCGACTAGCGGGAGTAATCTACGAGCAGTACTTC; CDR3aa: CASSLRLAGVIYEQYF
d_gene: TRBD2; v_gene: TRBV7-6; abundance: few; j_gene: TRBJ2-7; CDR3nt: TGTGCCAGCAGCTCGGGACTAGCGGGAGATCTCCCCTACGAGCAGTACTTC; CDR3aa: CASSSGLAGDLPYEQYF
d_gene: TRBD1; v_gene: TRBV7-8; abundance: NA; j_gene: TRBJ2-1; CDR3nt: TGTGCCAGCAGCTCGACAGGGGGGCCCTACAATGAGCAGTTCTTC; CDR3aa: CASSSTGGPYNEQFF
d_gene: NA; v_gene: TRBV7-9; abundance: NA; j_gene: TRBJ2-1; CDR3nt: TGTGCCAGCAGCTTACTCCCCAGGGGAGCTCATGAGCAGTTCTTC; CDR3aa: CASSLLPRGAHEQFF
d_gene: TRBD1; v_gene: TRBV12-3/TRBV12-4; abundance: few; j_gene: TRBJ1-1; CDR3nt: TGTGCCAGCAAAAACCGGGACAGGCGTGAAGCTTTCTTT; CDR3aa: CASKNRDRREAFF
d_gene: TRBD1; v_gene: TRBV27; abundance: once; j_gene: TRBJ1-5; CDR3nt: TGTGCCAGCAGTTTATTCGGACAGGGCAGCCAGCCCCAGCATTTT; CDR3aa: CASSLFGQGSQPQHF
d_gene: NA; v_gene: TRBV28; abundance: NA; j_gene: TRBJ1-2; CDR3nt: TGTGCCAGCACCATCTGGGGGAAAGGCTACACCTTC; CDR3aa: CASTIWGKGYTF
d_gene: NA; v_gene: TRBV29-1; abundance: NA; j_gene: TRBJ2-7; CDR3nt: TGCAGCGTTAGGGGGAGCTCCTACGAGCAGTACTTC; CDR3aa: CSVRGSSYEQYF
d_gene: TRBD2; v_gene: TRBV20-1; abundance: NA; j_gene: TRBJ2-3; CDR3nt: TGCAGTGCCGAGGCTAGCGGAAGCACAGATACGCAGTATTTT; CDR3aa: CSAEASGSTDTQYF
d_gene: TRBD2; v_gene: TRBV11-2; abundance: NA; j_gene: TRBJ2-1; CDR3nt: TGTGCCAGCAGCACGGGACTAGCGGGAGCCAGCTCCTACAATGAGCAGTTCTTC; CDR3aa: CASSTGLAGASSYNEQFF
d_gene: TRBD2; v_gene: TRBV7-2; abundance: NA; j_gene: TRBJ2-3; CDR3nt: TGTGCCAGCAGCATATACCAACGCGGGGGGGCAGTGGATACGCAGTATTTT; CDR3aa: CASSIYQRGGAVDTQYF
d_gene: NA; v_gene: TRBV7-4; abundance: NA; j_gene: TRBJ2-6; CDR3nt: TGTGCCAGCAGCTTCCCAGATCACCGGGACGAGGAGACCCCTGGGGCCAACGTCCTGACTTTC; CDR3aa: CASSFPDHRDEETPGANVLTF
d_gene: NA; v_gene: TRBV19; abundance: NA; j_gene: TRBJ1-1; CDR3nt: TGTGCCAGTAGTACCCCGGGGGCGGGCCTGAACACTGAAGCTTTCTTT; CDR3aa: CASSTPGAGLNTEAFF
d_gene: TRBD1; v_gene: TRBV14; abundance: NA; j_gene: TRBJ1-2; CDR3nt: TGTGCCAGCAGCCAAGTGACAGGGGGTTTCTATGGCTACACCTTC; CDR3aa: CASSQVTGGFYGYTF
d_gene: TRBD1; v_gene: TRBV4-1; abundance: many; j_gene: TRBJ2-7; CDR3nt: TGCGCCAGCAGCCAAGGCCCGGACAGGGCCACCTACGAGCAGTACTTC; CDR3aa: CASSQGPDRATYEQYF
d_gene: NA; v_gene: TRBV10-3; abundance: few; j_gene: TRBJ1-1; CDR3nt: TGTGCCATCAGTGAGTCGCGGGGGCGGACTGAAGCTTTCTTT; CDR3aa: CAISESRGRTEAFF
d_gene: NA; v_gene: TRBV7-2; abundance: NA; j_gene: TRBJ1-1; CDR3nt: TGTGCCAGCAGCTTACGGGTGGTGAACACTGAAGCTTTCTTT; CDR3aa: CASSLRVVNTEAFF
d_gene: NA; v_gene: TRBV27; abundance: NA; j_gene: TRBJ2-2; CDR3nt: TGTGCCAGTCAAGGCACCGGGGAGCTGTTTTTT; CDR3aa: CASQGTGELFF
d_gene: NA; v_gene: TRBV24-1; abundance: NA; j_gene: TRBJ2-2; CDR3nt: TGTGCCACCAGTGAGACCACTGATCGGATTTGGGAGCTGTTTTTT; CDR3aa: CATSETTDRIWELFF
d_gene: NA; v_gene: TRBV7-4; abundance: NA; j_gene: TRBJ2-5; CDR3nt: TGTGCCAGCAGCTTAGGGACCAAAGAGACCCAGTACTTC; CDR3aa: CASSLGTKETQYF
d_gene: TRBD2; v_gene: TRBV28; abundance: few; j_gene: TRBJ2-1; CDR3nt: TGTGCCAGCAGTTTCGAATTACTAGCGGGAGGTGACTACAATGAGCAGTTCTTC; CDR3aa: CASSFELLAGGDYNEQFF
d_gene: TRBD2; v_gene: TRBV9; abundance: many; j_gene: TRBJ2-1; CDR3nt: TGTGCCAGCAGCGTCTCTAGCGGGAGGACCAATGAGCAGTTCTTC; CDR3aa: CASSVSSGRTNEQFF
d_gene: TRBD1; v_gene: TRBV29-1; abundance: once; j_gene: TRBJ2-7; CDR3nt: TGCAGCGCGCCCTGGGACAGGTGGTACGAGCAGTACTTC; CDR3aa: CSAPWDRWYEQYF
d_gene: NA; v_gene: TRBV2; abundance: NA; j_gene: TRBJ2-1; CDR3nt: TGTGCCAGCAGTGACGAGGGGGAGTTCTACAATGAGCAGTTCTTC; CDR3aa: CASSDEGEFYNEQFF
d_gene: TRBD1; v_gene: TRBV20-1; abundance: NA; j_gene: TRBJ2-7; CDR3nt: TGCAGTGCTAGACCCCACAGGGGGTTCACCTACGAGCAGTACTTC; CDR3aa: CSARPHRGFTYEQYF
d_gene: NA; v_gene: TRBV6-6; abundance: NA; j_gene: TRBJ2-1; CDR3nt: TGTGCCAGCAGTTACGCCCCAGGAGGGGCTAGCTCCTACAATGAGCAGTTCTTC; CDR3aa: CASSYAPGGASSYNEQFF
d_gene: NA; v_gene: TRBV11-3; abundance: NA; j_gene: TRBJ2-1; CDR3nt: TGTGCCAGCAGCCCCCGCTCCGGGACGGACTACAATGAGCAGTTCTTC; CDR3aa: CASSPRSGTDYNEQFF
d_gene: NA; v_gene: TRBV7-2; abundance: NA; j_gene: TRBJ2-7; CDR3nt: TGTGCCAGCAGCTTTTCTAGCATGAGCTCCTACGAGCAGTACTTC; CDR3aa: CASSFSSMSSYEQYF
d_gene: NA; v_gene: TRBV6-1; abundance: once; j_gene: TRBJ2-3; CDR3nt: TGTGCCAGCAGTGAAGTGGGGGCAGAGACAGATACGCAGTATTTT; CDR3aa: CASSEVGAETDTQYF
d_gene: NA; v_gene: TRBV23-1; abundance: once; j_gene: TRBJ1-2; CDR3nt: TGCGCCGGCCTTACTGACAGGAACTTAACTCCTAACTATGGCTACACCTTC; CDR3aa: CAGLTDRNLTPNYGYTF
d_gene: TRBD1; v_gene: TRBV7-9; abundance: NA; j_gene: TRBJ1-5; CDR3nt: TGTGCCAGCAGCCCAGGAGGGACAGAGTCTTATAGCAATCAGCCCCAGCATTTT; CDR3aa: CASSPGGTESYSNQPQHF
d_gene: TRBD1; v_gene: TRBV12-3/TRBV12-4; abundance: few; j_gene: TRBJ1-3; CDR3nt: TGTGCCATTTTACCCCCCCGCGGGACAGCGGCCTCTGGAAACACCATATATTTT; CDR3aa: CAILPPRGTAASGNTIYF
d_gene: NA; v_gene: TRBV18; abundance: once; j_gene: TRBJ1-2; CDR3nt: TGTGCCAGCTCCCGGGACGGAATCGACTATGGCTACACCTTC; CDR3aa: CASSRDGIDYGYTF
d_gene: NA; v_gene: TRBV4-1; abundance: NA; j_gene: TRBJ2-5; CDR3nt: TGCGCCAGCAGCCAAGTCCCAGGATCGACCCAGTACTTC; CDR3aa: CASSQVPGSTQYF
d_gene: NA; v_gene: TRBV6-1; abundance: NA; j_gene: TRBJ2-5; CDR3nt: TGTGCCAGCAGTGACCTAGGGATTGTCGGAGAGACCCAGTACTTC; CDR3aa: CASSDLGIVGETQYF
d_gene: TRBD2; v_gene: TRBV7-3; abundance: NA; j_gene: TRBJ2-3; CDR3nt: TGTGCCAGCAGCGCCTCGGGGGGGCAGGGAGATACGCAGTATTTT; CDR3aa: CASSASGGQGDTQYF
d_gene: NA; v_gene: TRBV6-6; abundance: few; j_gene: TRBJ2-3; CDR3nt: TGTGCCAGCAGTTACCGTCGACTACACACAGATACGCAGTATTTT; CDR3aa: CASSYRRLHTDTQYF
d_gene: NA; v_gene: TRBV5-6; abundance: NA; j_gene: TRBJ1-2; CDR3nt: TGTGCCAGCAGCGCCCGGGACAAGTATGGCTACACCTTC; CDR3aa: CASSARDKYGYTF
d_gene: TRBD2; v_gene: TRBV7-9; abundance: NA; j_gene: TRBJ2-1; CDR3nt: TGTGCCAGCAGTCCAACAAGCGGGAACGACAATGAGCAGTTCTTC; CDR3aa: CASSPTSGNDNEQFF
d_gene: NA; v_gene: TRBV9; abundance: NA; j_gene: TRBJ2-7; CDR3nt: TGTGCCAGCAGCCCGGGGGACACGTCCTACGAGCAGTACTTC; CDR3aa: CASSPGDTSYEQYF